Detailed here is one T cell receptor beta chain. Its antigen is unidentified. Though nominally healthy at sampling, donors likely had unrecorded immune exposures. The data were taken from a study of cytomegalovirus exposure and HLA in healthy donors. The CDR3 loop spans 12 amino acids. V was pared by 11 bases and J by 8 bases, with 8 bases of the junction left unmatched. Germline CDR1 is WNHNN and CDR2 is SYGVQD (reference sequence). General observations from the study: Altogether, around 160 TCR beta chains were recorded as cytomegalovirus-associated.

PCR involved 60 Vbeta and 13 Jbeta primers. Sequencing was performed with immunoSEQ multiplex PCR; in TCRdb, only in-frame clones are kept and a portion is missing. The table shows roughly 170,000 clones, with 70% to 80% occurring only once. This sequence was found in a female donor in good health and CMV-seronegative. Sequencing was done on a sample of PBMCs. The V and J genes are TRBV10-1 and TRBJ2-1; 8 bases are shared with TRBD2. CDR3 bases: TGCGCCGGGGCGGGGGGCCGCGATGAGCAGTTCTTC. This gives the protein CAGAGGRDEQFF.